This is a list of T cell receptor beta chains from one sample in a study of PD-1 blockade in classical Hodgkin lymphoma. Using immunoSEQ multiplex PCR, the repertoire was profiled, and TCRdb retains in-frame clones only, with some absent. The table records approximately 25,000 clones, 65% to 85% of them present only once. The sequenced sample was CD4+ T cells from blood, obtained at baseline. The receptors derive from a human donor with classical Hodgkin lymphoma. The CDR3 runs from the conserved cysteine through the conserved F or W. Each record gives: V gene, D gene, clone size, J gene, CDR3 protein, CDR3 DNA. D genes are given only for firm matches. Clone size is shown for a subset of rows, as once, few, many or a class of expanded clone.

TRBV10-3,NA,few,TRBJ1-2,CAVSNPGMSDYGYTF,TGTGCCGTATCCAACCCGGGGATGTCGGACTATGGCTACACCTTC
TRBV7-8,NA,NA,TRBJ2-7,CASSLEGGTTFYEQYF,TGTGCCAGCAGCTTAGAGGGGGGGACAACCTTCTACGAGCAGTACTTC
TRBV7-8,NA,NA,TRBJ1-3,CASSPFGGFTSGNTIYF,TGTGCCAGCAGCCCCTTTGGCGGGTTCACCTCTGGAAACACCATATATTTT
TRBV6-1,NA,NA,TRBJ2-4,CASSEAPSGEAKNIQYF,TGTGCCAGCAGTGAAGCACCGTCGGGGGAGGCCAAAAACATTCAGTACTTC
TRBV7-2,NA,NA,TRBJ1-2,CASSPGVGYGYTF,TGTGCCAGCAGCCCAGGGGTTGGGTATGGCTACACCTTC
TRBV6-6,NA,few,TRBJ2-1,CASSPTTPNNEQFF,TGTGCCAGCAGCCCAACGACTCCGAACAATGAGCAGTTCTTC
TRBV6-5,NA,NA,TRBJ2-7,CASSYGDAGDEQYF,TGTGCCAGCAGTTACGGAGACGCAGGGGACGAGCAGTACTTC
TRBV15,NA,NA,TRBJ2-7,CATSRGGTVSYEQYF,TGTGCCACCAGCAGGGGGGGGACAGTAAGCTACGAGCAGTACTTC
TRBV2,NA,NA,TRBJ1-5,CASSGLTANQPQHF,TGTGCCAGCAGTGGGTTAACCGCTAATCAGCCCCAGCATTTT
TRBV4-2,NA,NA,TRBJ1-2,CASSQTVGYGYTF,TGTGCCAGCAGCCAAACCGTCGGCTATGGCTACACCTTC
TRBV9,TRBD1,NA,TRBJ2-1,CASHTGGLSNEQFF,TGTGCCAGCCACACAGGGGGCTTGTCCAATGAGCAGTTCTTC
TRBV5-8,NA,NA,TRBJ1-4,CASSLEGTDEKLFF,TGTGCCAGCAGCTTGGAGGGGACCGACGAAAAACTGTTTTTT
TRBV29-1,NA,NA,TRBJ1-5,CSVGEVDQPQHF,TGCAGCGTGGGGGAGGTGGATCAGCCCCAGCATTTT
TRBV29-1,NA,NA,TRBJ2-5,CSVDTDQETQYF,TGCAGCGTTGACACAGACCAAGAGACCCAGTACTTC
TRBV7-9,NA,NA,TRBJ1-6,CASSFLGVGSSPLHF,TGTGCCAGCAGCTTCTTGGGGGTGGGGAGTTCACCCCTCCACTTT
TRBV5-1,NA,NA,TRBJ1-6,CASRYETGTLHF,TGCGCCAGCCGATACGAGACGGGAACCCTCCACTTT
TRBV18,TRBD1,NA,TRBJ1-6,CASSPGGQGESTLHF,TGTGCCAGCTCACCGGGTGGACAGGGCGAGTCCACCCTCCACTTT
TRBV2,NA,NA,TRBJ2-6,CASSGAGANVLTF,TGTGCCAGCAGTGGGGCTGGGGCCAACGTCCTGACTTTC
TRBV25-1,TRBD2,NA,TRBJ2-7,CASSPGLASFEQYF,TGTGCCAGCAGTCCAGGACTAGCTTCTTTCGAGCAGTACTTC
TRBV6-4,NA,NA,TRBJ2-3,CASPAAGRGPRLGTDTQYF,TGTGCCAGCCCAGCCGCCGGGCGGGGCCCCCGACTCGGCACAGATACGCAGTATTTT
TRBV21-1,NA,NA,TRBJ2-7,CASSKALSRRFYEQYF,TGTGCCAGCAGCAAAGCTCTTAGCAGGCGGTTCTACGAGCAGTACTTC
TRBV5-4,NA,NA,TRBJ1-5,CASSLDDQPQHF,TGTGCCAGCAGCTTGGACGATCAGCCCCAGCATTTT
TRBV19,TRBD2,NA,TRBJ2-3,CASSVSGTSVGTDTQYF,TGTGCCAGTAGTGTCTCCGGGACTAGCGTTGGGACAGATACGCAGTATTTT
TRBV9,NA,NA,TRBJ1-1,CASSMRSQNTEAFF,TGTGCCAGCAGCATGAGGTCCCAAAACACTGAAGCTTTCTTT
TRBV11-3,NA,NA,TRBJ2-1,CASSPYDSYNEQFF,TGTGCCAGCAGCCCATATGACAGCTACAATGAGCAGTTCTTC
TRBV5-1,NA,NA,TRBJ1-1,CASSLDANTEAFF,TGCGCCAGCAGCTTGGATGCGAACACTGAAGCTTTCTTT
TRBV7-8,TRBD1,NA,TRBJ1-1,CASSIGQGAYHSEAFF,TGTGCCAGCAGCATAGGACAGGGGGCGTATCATTCTGAAGCTTTCTTT
TRBV19,TRBD1,once,TRBJ1-4,CASSITQGGEKLFF,TGTGCCAGTAGTATAACCCAGGGGGGTGAAAAACTGTTTTTT
TRBV18,TRBD1,NA,TRBJ1-2,CASSLVVSGTGKTYGYTF,TGTGCCAGCTCGCTAGTGGTGTCCGGGACAGGCAAAACTTATGGCTACACCTTC
TRBV27,NA,NA,TRBJ2-1,CASSRPLANEQFF,TGTGCCAGCAGTCGGCCTTTAGCCAATGAGCAGTTCTTC
TRBV27,TRBD2,NA,TRBJ2-3,CASTAPGGAYTDTQYF,TGTGCCAGCACCGCGCCCGGGGGGGCCTACACAGATACGCAGTATTTT
TRBV7-9,NA,NA,TRBJ2-3,CASSPGDPGDTQYF,TGTGCCAGCAGCCCAGGGGACCCTGGGGATACGCAGTATTTT
TRBV19,NA,NA,TRBJ2-1,CASSRQDNEQFF,TGTGCCAGTTCCCGGCAGGACAATGAGCAGTTCTTC
TRBV25-1,NA,NA,TRBJ1-4,CASSEPLEINEKLFF,TGTGCCAGCAGTGAACCGCTAGAAATTAATGAAAAACTGTTTTTT
TRBV4-3,NA,NA,TRBJ2-1,CASSQDRNGYNEQFF,TGCGCCAGCAGCCAAGACCGCAACGGCTACAATGAGCAGTTCTTC
TRBV5-1,NA,NA,TRBJ1-2,CASRAEAVYGYTF,TGCGCCAGCAGAGCGGAGGCGGTCTATGGCTACACCTTC
TRBV7-9,TRBD1,NA,TRBJ2-1,CASSPQGARYNEQFF,TGTGCCAGCAGCCCTCAGGGGGCGCGCTACAATGAGCAGTTCTTC
TRBV6-5,NA,once,TRBJ1-6,CASSYSGVGSSPLYF,TGTGCCAGCAGTTACTCGGGGGTGGGAAGTTCACCCCTCTACTTT
TRBV6-6,NA,NA,TRBJ2-3,CASSYQGTQYF,TGTGCCAGCAGTTACCAGGGGACGCAGTATTTT
TRBV5-8,NA,once,TRBJ1-5,CASSTWGRRNQPQHF,TGTGCCAGCAGTACCTGGGGTAGACGCAATCAGCCCCAGCATTTT
TRBV7-6,NA,NA,TRBJ2-3,CASSLASAVSTDTQYF,TGTGCCAGCAGCTTAGCGTCGGCCGTGAGCACAGATACGCAGTATTTT
TRBV7-2,NA,NA,TRBJ1-5,CASSLVVGLNQPQHF,TGTGCCAGCAGCTTAGTCGTAGGACTAAATCAGCCCCAGCATTTT
TRBV7-3,NA,NA,TRBJ2-3,CASSLWGADADTQYF,TGTGCCAGCAGCTTATGGGGGGCTGATGCAGATACGCAGTATTTT
TRBV2,TRBD1,NA,TRBJ1-2,CASSSQQGAPRGYTF,TGTGCCAGCAGTTCTCAACAGGGGGCCCCGAGGGGCTACACCTTC
TRBV10-3,TRBD1,NA,TRBJ2-1,CAITTGDANEQFF,TGTGCCATCACTACAGGGGACGCGAATGAGCAGTTCTTC
TRBV20-1,NA,NA,TRBJ2-5,CSAGTKGTQYF,TGCAGTGCAGGGACAAAGGGGACCCAGTACTTC
TRBV7-3,NA,NA,TRBJ2-2,CASSSPNTGELFF,TGTGCCAGCAGCTCCCCGAACACCGGGGAGCTGTTTTTT
TRBV20-1,TRBD1,NA,TRBJ2-1,CSGQGANEQFF,TGCAGTGGACAGGGGGCAAATGAGCAGTTCTTC
TRBV11-3,NA,NA,TRBJ2-7,CASSPGTSYEQYF,TGTGCCAGCAGCCCAGGGACCTCCTACGAGCAGTACTTC
TRBV5-6,NA,once,TRBJ1-2,CASSLVGYGYTF,TGTGCCAGCAGCTTGGTGGGGTATGGCTACACCTTC
TRBV12-5,NA,NA,TRBJ1-5,CASGLPGSFGQPQHF,TGTGCTAGTGGTCTACCCGGGAGCTTCGGGCAGCCCCAGCATTTT
TRBV5-1,TRBD1,NA,TRBJ1-1,CASSWGTGGPNTEAFF,TGCGCCAGCAGCTGGGGGACAGGGGGCCCGAACACTGAAGCTTTCTTT
TRBV10-3,NA,NA,TRBJ2-2,CAITEGRNTGELFF,TGTGCCATCACGGAGGGACGAAACACCGGGGAGCTGTTTTTT
TRBV7-8,NA,NA,TRBJ1-5,CASSRGSNQPQHF,TGTGCCAGCAGCCGTGGGAGCAATCAGCCCCAGCATTTT